The present T cell receptor (beta chain) was sequenced within a study of T cells in Graves' hyperthyroidism and ophthalmopathy. At the level of the study: Peripheral blood was drawn at first diagnosis, prior to all treatment.

Study observations and caveats: Ophthalmopathy was predicted by the model a median of about six months ahead of onset. Researchers found most expanded thyroid clonotypes above 0.001 in blood as well.

Concerning this clonotype itself: Antigen specificity is unknown.

Researchers took RNA transcripts and amplified the TCR beta CDR3 regions from them. First-round RT-PCR with HTBI primers amplified the TCR CDR3 region. TCRdb used MiXCR to reprocess the multiplex PCR reads, holding one entry per CDR3 protein. The repertoire holds approximately 590,000 distinct CDR3 sequences, 15% to 18% seen once, with around 7.5% in the top ten. Not enrolled were patients with uncontrolled infection, other autoimmune disease, pregnancy or lactation. The sequence derives from a woman aged 25 to 39 with Graves' hyperthyroidism. The sequencing sample was made of blood.

Here the CDR3 DNA reads TGTGCCAGCAGTGAAAGGGACAGAAATCAGCCCCAGCATTTT. Translation: CASSERDRNQPQHF. This rearrangement joins TRBV6-1 to TRBJ1-5; 7 bases align to TRBD1. J was trimmed by 4 bases and V by 2 bases; bases with no gene match: 2. Germline CDR1 and CDR2: MNHNS and SASEGT. CDR3 length: 14 amino acids.